This T cell receptor beta chain came from a study of T cell responses to AZD1222 COVID-19 vaccine. Study observations and caveats: Distributed over spike, vaccine-associated CD4 TCRs predominated at 160-218 and 743-854. Reportedly, close to half of spike-specific TCRs are directed against unmutated variant regions. Donors, mostly white British, included more females; clonal diversity was possibly underestimated. Repertoires were sampled only after the peak T cell response.

There are 18 residues in the CDR3. Germline V gene data show CDR1 as LGHNT and CDR2 as FRNRAP. V shed 2 bases and J 0 bases; nucleotides not matched to a gene: 6. Turning to this clone: Antigen unknown.

Measured with immunoSEQ multiplex PCR; TCRdb has only the in-frame clones, and not every one. This table has about 180,000 clones, roughly nine tenths appearing once. The V call is TRBV12-5, the J call TRBJ2-6; 8 bases map to TRBD1. The clonotype originates from an adult in good health. The source material was peripheral blood, sampled on day 0 of AZD1222 vaccination. The CDR3 coding sequence is TGTGCTAGTGGTTTGATTCAGGGGGCGAGCTCTGGGGCCAACGTCCTGACTTTC. It is translated as CASGLIQGASSGANVLTF.